This T cell receptor beta chain was recorded in a study of PD-L1 blockade in urothelial cancer. Study-wide context: The median number of T cells present in blood samples was roughly 130,000.

Time point reported: pretreatment peripheral blood. CDR1 and CDR2 from the germline V gene are GTSNPN and SVGIG (reference sequence). The length of the CDR3 is 14 residues. J lost 8 bases, V lost 5 bases, and 10 bases had no gene match. Assay used: immunoSEQ multiplex PCR; TCRdb lists only in-frame clones, some missing. The sample lists about 76,000 clones, under 90% occurring once. This TCR derives from a man between 65 and 80 years old with urothelial cancer. The genes are TRBV30 and TRBJ2-1, with 9 bases identical to TRBD1. This material consisted of PBMCs, taken around atezolizumab (anti-PD-L1) treatment. The CDR3 region has the DNA TGTGCCTGGTGCACCGGGACAGGGCGGTATGAGCAGTTCTTC. It encodes CAWCTGTGRYEQFF.